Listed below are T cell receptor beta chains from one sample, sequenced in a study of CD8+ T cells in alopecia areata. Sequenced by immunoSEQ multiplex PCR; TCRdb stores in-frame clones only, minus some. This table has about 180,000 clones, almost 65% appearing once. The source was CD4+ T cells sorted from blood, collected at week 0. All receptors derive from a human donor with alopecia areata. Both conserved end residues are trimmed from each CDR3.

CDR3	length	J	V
ASSLDRGSEKLF	12	TRBJ1-4	TRBV5-1
ALPRGYTDTQY	11	TRBJ2-3	TRBV7-9
ASSDTRVVLF	10	TRBJ1-4	TRBV7-8
AWITIGGTEAF	11	TRBJ1-1	TRBV30
ASSSRGSNTEAF	12	TRBJ1-1	TRBV5-1
AWSSLGGTYNSPLH	14	TRBJ1-6	TRBV30
ASSEWDRRLPLY	12	TRBJ2-7	TRBV2
ASSPRGTSYNEQF	13	TRBJ2-1	TRBV7-9
SVGSGGATEGGYT	13	TRBJ1-2	TRBV29-1
AWSVRRGGVDTQY	13	TRBJ2-3	TRBV30
ASSLEGQGLAEAF	13	TRBJ1-1	TRBV5-6
ASSPLQGTGELF	12	TRBJ2-2	TRBV18
AWSVQGVKSPLH	12	TRBJ1-6	TRBV30
SAGRGEGATLYGYT	14	TRBJ1-2	TRBV29-1
ASSLEAGELF	10	TRBJ2-2	TRBV7-2
SVGDGFFGPQH	11	TRBJ1-5	TRBV29-1
ASSLNPGDTEAF	12	TRBJ1-1	TRBV7-3
ASSLLTTSSYEQY	13	TRBJ2-7	TRBV5-1
ASSLASNTDTQY	12	TRBJ2-3	TRBV5-6
ASSWTQLADRSYGYT	15	TRBJ1-2	TRBV27
SVYEEDWGTQY	11	TRBJ2-5	TRBV29-1
AWSAMIRGEKLF	12	TRBJ1-4	TRBV30
ASSEAREQY	9	TRBJ2-7	TRBV2
SGTDSANTGELF	12	TRBJ2-2	TRBV29-1
ASSFGGTEAF	10	TRBJ1-1	TRBV6-5
AWSGDRGLEGSNQPQH	16	TRBJ1-5	TRBV30
ASTPATPSTGELF	13	TRBJ2-2	TRBV7-2
ASANLGEQY	9	TRBJ2-7	TRBV19
SADRLDTSGYT	11	TRBJ1-2	TRBV29-1
AWRGDRGDSPLH	12	TRBJ1-6	TRBV30
SVDRGRGTEAF	11	TRBJ1-1	TRBV29-1
SASGPGNTEAF	11	TRBJ1-1	TRBV29-1
ASSPGGGEEYGYT	13	TRBJ1-2	TRBV9
SVMGRISHNEQF	12	TRBJ2-1	TRBV29-1
ASSYSAQGNYGYT	13	TRBJ1-2	TRBV6-5